This TCR beta chain derives from a study of blood T cell repertoires in COVID-19. The wider study: Acute-phase and convalescent COVID-19 samples originated in the United States, Italy and Spain.

The CDR3 is 16 amino acids. Trimming left V 9 bases short and J 6 bases short, with 27 bases between. Germline lookup yields CDR1 SGHVS and CDR2 FQNEAQ. Original handling: The assay estimated nucleated cells by amplifying reference gene primers. Only in-frame clones appear in the TCRdb table, and some are missing; sequencing was by immunoSEQ multiplex PCR. V, J and clone size are those of that table, while D and trimming were read from the DNA. The sample shows approximately 63,000 clones, 76% of them seen only once. This chain uses TRBV7-8 with TRBJ2-7; D is possibly TRBD2 (6 bases). The sample comprised peripheral blood. The receptor was derived from a woman over 75 with acute or convalescent COVID-19. Here the CDR3 DNA reads TGTGCCAGTAGTCGACTTTATAGCGGTACTTTCCCCGAGCAGTACTTC. Its protein product is CASSRLYSGTFPEQYF. The variable domain in full, completed from reference TRBV7-8 and TRBJ2-7, reads GAGVSQSPRYKVAKRGQDVALRCDPISGHVSLFWYQQALGQGPEFLTYFQNEAQLDKSGLPSDRFFAERPEGSVSTLKIQRTQQEDSAVYLCASSRLYSGTFPEQYFGPGTRLTVT.